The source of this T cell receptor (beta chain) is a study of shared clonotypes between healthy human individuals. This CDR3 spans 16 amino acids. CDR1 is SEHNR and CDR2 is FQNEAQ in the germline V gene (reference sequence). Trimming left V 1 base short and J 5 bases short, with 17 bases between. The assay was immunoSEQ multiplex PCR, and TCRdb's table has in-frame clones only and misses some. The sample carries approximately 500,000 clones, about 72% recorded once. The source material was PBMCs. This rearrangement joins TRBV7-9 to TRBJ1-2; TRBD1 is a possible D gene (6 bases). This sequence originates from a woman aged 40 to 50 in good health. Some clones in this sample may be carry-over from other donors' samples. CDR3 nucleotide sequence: TGTGCCAGCAGCTTAGGGGGGCACAGGGTCTCTTATGGCTACACCTTC. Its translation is CASSLGGHRVSYGYTF.